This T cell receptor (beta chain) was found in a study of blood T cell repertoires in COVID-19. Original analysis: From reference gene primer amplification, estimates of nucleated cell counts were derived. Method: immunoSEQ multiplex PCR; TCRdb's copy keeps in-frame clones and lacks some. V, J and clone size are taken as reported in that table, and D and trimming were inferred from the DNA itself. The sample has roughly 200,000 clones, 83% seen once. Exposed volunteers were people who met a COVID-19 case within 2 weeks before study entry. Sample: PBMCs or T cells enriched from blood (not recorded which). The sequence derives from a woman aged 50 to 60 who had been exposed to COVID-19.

This CDR3 is CASSLKAGGNTEAFF. The CDR3 coding sequence is TGTGCCAGCAGCCTAAAGGCAGGGGGGAACACTGAAGCTTTCTTT. The chain couples TRBV6-5 to TRBJ1-1; 7 positions agree with TRBD1. The germline V gene has CDR1 MNHEY and CDR2 SVGAGI. V was pared by 6 bases and J by 1 base, with 8 bases of the junction left unmatched. This CDR3 has 15 amino acids.